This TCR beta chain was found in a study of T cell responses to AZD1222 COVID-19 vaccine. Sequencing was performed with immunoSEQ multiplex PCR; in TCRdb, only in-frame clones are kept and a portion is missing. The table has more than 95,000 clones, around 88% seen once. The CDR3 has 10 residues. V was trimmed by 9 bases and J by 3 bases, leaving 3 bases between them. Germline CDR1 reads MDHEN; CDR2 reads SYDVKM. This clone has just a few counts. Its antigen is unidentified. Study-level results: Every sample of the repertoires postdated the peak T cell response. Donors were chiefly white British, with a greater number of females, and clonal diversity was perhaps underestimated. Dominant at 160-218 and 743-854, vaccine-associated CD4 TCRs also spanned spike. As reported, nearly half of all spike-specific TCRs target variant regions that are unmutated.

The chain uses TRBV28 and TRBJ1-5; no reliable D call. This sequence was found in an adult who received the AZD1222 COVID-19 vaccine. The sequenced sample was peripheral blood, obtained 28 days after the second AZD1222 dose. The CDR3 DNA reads TGTGCCAGTAACAATCAGCCCCAGCATTTT. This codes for CASNNQPQHF.